The present entry profiles one TCR beta chain with its context. A single count supports this clone. Its antigen is unknown. No qualities accompany the bases; no much larger clone lies one base away. This sample stems from a study of T cell responses to AZD1222 COVID-19 vaccine (dated by TCRdb to the early 2020s). General notes on the study: AZD1222 recipients with second doses at about 4 weeks or about 12 weeks were pooled, because spike-specific TCR depth and breadth did not differ between schedules. A total of 230 to 250 trial participants underwent TCR sequencing, of whom about 210 had received two doses of AZD1222 and around 26 had received two doses of the MenACWY control vaccine. Trial participants were enrolled by age into subgroups of 18-55, 56-69 and 70-plus years, and about 150, 27 and 61 TCR-sequenced participants, respectively, were included in these subgroups. General findings and caveats noted by the study authors: Vaccine-associated CD4 TCRs spanned the whole spike protein, with dominant responses in regions 160-218 and 743-854. Because no day 14 peak-response samples were available, the repertoires could be characterized only after the peak T cell response. After two AZD1222 doses, both the breadth and the depth of spike-specific TCRs were significantly higher than at day 0 and than in MenACWY recipients. Conclusions about previously exposed vaccinees were limited because only 5 or 6 AZD1222 recipients were SARS-CoV-2 seropositive at baseline. The 56-69-year group was small, and its depth increase did not reach significance, likely because of low power. Nearly half of unique spike-specific TCRs reportedly recognized epitopes outside regions mutated in the B.1.351 and B.1.1.7 variants. Participants were mostly white British and included more females than males, and it was suggested by the authors that clonal diversity may have been underestimated.

The time point label of this sample denotes: baseline before first vaccination. Samples from vaccinated people were obtained from the UK trials COV001 and COV002, which included a single-blind randomized controlled phase 2/3 trial of AZD1222 (ChAdOx1 nCoV-19) in healthy adults. For TCRbeta chain sequencing, PBMC samples from trial participants were taken at day 0 and at day 28 after the second dose. The CDR3 regions of human TCRbeta chains were analyzed by immunosequencing. The paper's data handling went like this. Repertoire TCRs were checked for matches against a reference library of SARS-CoV-2-specific TCRs that had been generated using the MIRA antigen-specificity platform. Breadth was defined as the fraction of unique TCRs that were SARS-CoV-2-associated, and depth was defined as the fraction of total T cells that were SARS-CoV-2-associated. Using the MIRA data, each spike-specific TCR was assigned both to the spike region to which the TCR was reactive and to a CD4 or CD8 class. Log10-transformed breadth and depth values were compared by one-way ANOVA with Sidak's multiple comparisons tests. The source is immuneACCESS, and TCRdb retained only in-frame sequences with V and J called. Part of the clones is not carried over; for the studies checked, unresolved V genes explain less than half of this, and the remainder is unexplained. Clone size and V and J calls were adopted from that table, with D and trimming inferred from the DNA. The sample table contains around 60,000 clones; only one count was recorded for roughly 90% of them. The ten largest make up under 6.5% of the sample.

This TCR was recovered from an adult in good health. The sequencing used peripheral blood, collected on day 0 of AZD1222 vaccination.

At the DNA level, the sequence is TGTGCCTCCGCGGACAGCTACTATGGCTACACCTTC. Protein translation: CASADSYYGYTF. Recombination connected TRBV7-9 to TRBJ1-2; the D gene is possibly TRBD1, with 6 bases matching. V is clipped by 11 bases and J by 3 bases, and the sequence between their germline boundaries is 13 bases long. The germline V gene (reference sequence) gives CDR1 as SEHNR and CDR2 as FQNEAQ. The CDR3 measures 12 amino acids from cysteine to phenylalanine. The CDR3 DNA has 36 bases and is translated from base 1.